This passage covers 5 T cell receptor beta chains from one sample sequenced in a study of T cell responses to AZD1222 COVID-19 vaccine. Assay: immunoSEQ multiplex PCR; the TCRdb copy retains only in-frame clones and omits some. Here the sample spans about 110,000 clones, 85% to 90% being singletons. The sample here was peripheral blood, taken 28 days after the second AZD1222 dose. All receptors derive from an adult who received the AZD1222 COVID-19 vaccine.

The V call is TRBV28, the J call TRBJ2-7; no firm D call. Trimming removed 3 bases from V and 2 bases from J, with 11 bases in between. In germline, CDR1 is MDHEN, CDR2 SYDVKM. The CDR3 has 14 residues. CDR3 sequence: CASSFVLSPYEQYF. The CDR3 nucleotides read TGTGCCAGCAGTTTTGTTCTAAGCCCCTACGAGCAGTACTTC.

J is TRBJ2-7 and V is TRBV7-2; D unclear. The CDR3 totals 12 residues. Germline assignment: CDR1 SGHTA and CDR2 FQGNSA. Deletions cut 3 bases from V and 7 bases from J, with 10 bases between. CDR3 in amino acids: CASSLTLGEQYF. CDR3 in DNA: TGTGCCAGCAGCTTGACCCTGGGGGAGCAGTACTTC.

This chain connects TRBV5-1 to TRBJ2-2; maybe TRBD1 (6 bases). The V and J ends lost 0 bases and 0 bases respectively, with 6 bases between them. Germline V lookup: CDR1 SGHRS, CDR2 YFSETQ. The CDR3 spans 15 residues. Written as DNA, the CDR3 is TGCGCCAGCAGCTTGGAGGGGGCGAACACCGGGGAGCTGTTTTTT. Its protein is CASSLEGANTGELFF.

The chain is built from TRBV10-3 and TRBJ2-1; 7 positions agree with TRBD1. Trimming cost V 3 bases and J 7 bases; bases outside gene matches: 6. Per germline, CDR1 ENHRY and CDR2 SYGVKD. This CDR3 is built from 14 residues. The CDR3 sequence is CAISDGQELNEQFF. DNA for the CDR3: TGTGCCATCAGTGATGGACAGGAATTAAATGAGCAGTTCTTC.

The chain has TRBV15 and TRBJ1-2, with D unresolved. V shed 6 bases and J shed 7 bases, with 15 bases lying between them. Per the germline V gene, CDR1 is LNHNV and CDR2 is YYDKDF (reference sequence). The CDR3 is 13 amino acids. For the CDR3, the DNA is TGTGCCACCAGTAAGAGAACTGGCCTTGGCTACACCTTC. Translating it yields CATSKRTGLGYTF.